This T cell receptor beta chain originates from a study of blood T cell repertoires in COVID-19. As for the study in general: There were acute and convalescent COVID-19 samples, and they came from the United States, Italy and Spain. T cells, B-cell-depleted T cells, or PBMCs provided the cDNA or gDNA that served as material.

Original data processing: Nucleated cell counts were estimated from reference gene primer amplification. Profiled with immunoSEQ multiplex PCR; TCRdb holds only in-frame clones, not every one. V, J and clone size derive from that table, while D and trimming were established from the DNA sequence. The table lists tens of thousands of clones, roughly 73% of them singletons. The V segment lost 3 bases and the J segment 4 bases; nucleotides outside the gene matches: 1. The CDR3 contains 13 residues. Looked up from germline, CDR1 is SGHTA and CDR2 is FQGTGA. Input material: peripheral blood. The J gene is TRBJ2-5, the V gene TRBV7-3, with 8 bases identical to TRBD1. The source of this sequence is a woman aged 70-85 years with acute or convalescent COVID-19. The CDR3 is CASSFTGGETQYF. For the CDR3, the DNA is TGTGCCAGCAGCTTTACAGGGGGAGAGACCCAGTACTTC.